This T cell receptor (beta chain) was recovered during a study of OX40 agonist ivuxolimab in advanced cancers. With respect to the entire study: Ivuxolimab was an agonistic, fully human IgG2 monoclonal antibody directed against OX40 (CD134), a costimulatory receptor. Intravenous ivuxolimab was administered to patients every 2 weeks at six dose levels: 0.01, 0.1, 0.3, 1.5, 3 and 10 mg/kg. Among the roughly 54 dose-escalation patients, some 19 had hepatocellular carcinoma, approximately 15 melanoma, 9 renal cell carcinoma and 9 head and neck cancer. A male proportion of around 83% and a mean age of roughly 58 years, ranging from about 20 to 85, were recorded for the dose-escalation cohort. Prior anti-PD-1, anti-PD-L1 or anti-CTLA-4 therapy was permitted, and 40% of dose-escalation patients had received checkpoint inhibitors. Partial responses occurred in three dose-escalation patients, of whom one had hepatocellular carcinoma and two had cutaneous melanoma. Peripheral TCRbeta sequencing was intended to test whether TCR sequence diversity was altered and clonal T-cell expansion was caused by ivuxolimab. The paper describes the monotherapy dose-escalation part (N of about 57 patients) of the phase I trial of ivuxolimab.

The full study reports these points: Low levels of normalized T-cell clonal expansion were also seen in some nonresponding patients. Partial responders in the 0.1-3.0 mg/kg groups had among the lowest normalized peripheral clonal expansion, especially among CD8+ T cells. Which antigens the clonally expanded peripheral T cells were specific for was not determined. At doses of 0.1 to 3.0 mg/kg, clonal expansion of both CD4+ and CD8+ T cells in blood was seen between baseline and week 6. After ivuxolimab, more expanded clones were found on average in CD8+ T cells than in CD4+ T cells.

This clone came up once. Its cognate antigen has yet to be identified. No base quality values were provided; no much bigger clone lies one nucleotide off. The trial excluded patients who had a history of autoimmune disease or were on systemic immunosuppression. In every dose cohort, peripheral blood was drawn for TCR sequencing at baseline, cycle 4 day 1, and cycle 7 day 1. Samples came from an open-label, multicenter, first-in-human phase I dose-escalation trial of ivuxolimab. The trial enrolled adults with locally advanced or metastatic head and neck squamous cell, hepatocellular, melanoma or renal cell carcinoma. CD4+ and CD8+ T cells were sorted separately from peripheral blood before TCR sequencing. CDR1 and CDR2, per the germline V gene, are MNHNS and SASEGT. The CDR3 goes from the cysteine to the phenylalanine over 16 residues. Only CDR3 DNA is held: 48 bases, read in frame from base 1. The V end loses 2 bases and the J end loses 2 bases, and a stretch of 15 bases separates them.

To sequence the TCRbeta CDR3 region, genomic DNA was isolated from the sorted cells. The immunoSEQ Assay was used to sequence the TCRbeta CDR3 regions. Held by TCRdb, this immuneACCESS table contains in-frame sequences only and omits some clones. Under half of the omission traces to an unresolved V gene where checked; the cause of the rest is unknown. The sample table holds around 25,000 clones, of which around 80% were seen once. 11% to 15% of the sample comes from the top ten. The starting material was CD4+ or CD8+ T cells sorted from blood, obtained in a trial of the OX40 agonist ivuxolimab. The chain employs TRBV6-1 and TRBJ2-5, and possibly TRBD2, on 8 matching bases. The clonotype was recovered from an adult with an advanced solid tumor such as melanoma, head and neck, liver or kidney cancer. The CDR3 protein: CASSELAGTAQETQYF. Here is the DNA: TGTGCCAGCAGTGAATTAGCGGGGACAGCACAAGAGACCCAGTACTTC.